The clone carrying this TCR beta chain turned up a few times. This record belongs to a study of shared clonotypes between healthy human individuals. From CD4+ cells came CD45RA+ naive and CD45RA-negative memory subsets. Libraries were prepared by immunoSEQ multiplex PCR; TCRdb keeps only in-frame clonotypes and omits some of them. The sample lists roughly 1,100,000 clones; approximately 70% were seen once. CDR1 is SGHRS and CDR2 is YFSETQ in the germline V gene. Trimming took 0 bases from V and 4 from J, leaving 14 bases between them. This CDR3 has 17 residues. What was sequenced was memory CD4+ T cells sorted from blood. Noted subset: CD45RA-negative fraction. The receptor was derived from a man aged 18 to 30 in good health. The chain links TRBV5-1 to TRBJ1-6; D is perhaps TRBD1 (5 bases). The CDR3 coding sequence is TGCGCCAGCAGCTTGGGGGATCAGGGTGGTTATAATTCACCCCTCCACTTT. Protein product: CASSLGDQGGYNSPLHF. Filled out from reference TRBV5-1 and TRBJ1-6, the complete variable domain reads KAGVTQTPRYLIKTRGQQVTLSCSPISGHRSVSWYQQTPGQGLQFLFEYFSETQRNKGNFPGRFSGRQFSNSRSEMNVSTLELGDSALYLCASSLGDQGGYNSPLHFGNGTRLTVT.